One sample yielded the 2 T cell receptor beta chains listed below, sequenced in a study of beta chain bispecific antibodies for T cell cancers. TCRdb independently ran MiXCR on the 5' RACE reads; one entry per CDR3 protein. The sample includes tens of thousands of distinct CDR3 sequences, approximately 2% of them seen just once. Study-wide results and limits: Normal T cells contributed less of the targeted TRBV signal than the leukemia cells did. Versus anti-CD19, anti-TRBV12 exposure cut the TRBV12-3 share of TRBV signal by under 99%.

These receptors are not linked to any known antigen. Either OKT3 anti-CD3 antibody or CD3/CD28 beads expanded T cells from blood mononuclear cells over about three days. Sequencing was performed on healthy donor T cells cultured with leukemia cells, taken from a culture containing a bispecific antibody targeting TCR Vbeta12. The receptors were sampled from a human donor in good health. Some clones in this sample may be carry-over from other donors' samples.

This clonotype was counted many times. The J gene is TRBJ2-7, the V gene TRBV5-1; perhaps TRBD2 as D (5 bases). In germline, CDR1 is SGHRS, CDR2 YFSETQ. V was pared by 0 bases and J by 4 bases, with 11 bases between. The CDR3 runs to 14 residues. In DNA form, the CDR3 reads TGCGCCAGCAGCTTGGGAGTTGCGGGTTACGAGCAGTACTTC. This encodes CASSLGVAGYEQYF. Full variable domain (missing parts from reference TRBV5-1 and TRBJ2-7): KAGVTQTPRYLIKTRGQQVTLSCSPISGHRSVSWYQQTPGQGLQFLFEYFSETQRNKGNFPGRFSGRQFSNSRSEMNVSTLELGDSALYLCASSLGVAGYEQYFGPGTRLTVT.

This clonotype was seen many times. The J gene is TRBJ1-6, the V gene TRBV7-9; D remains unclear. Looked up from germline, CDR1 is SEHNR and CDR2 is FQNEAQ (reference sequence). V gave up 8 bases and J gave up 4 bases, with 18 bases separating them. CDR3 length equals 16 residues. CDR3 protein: CASPPPDGGYNSPLHF. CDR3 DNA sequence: TGTGCCAGCCCTCCACCGGACGGTGGATATAATTCACCCCTCCACTTT. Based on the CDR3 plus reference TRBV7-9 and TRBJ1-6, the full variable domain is DTGVSQNPRHKITKRGQNVTFRCDPISEHNRLYWYRQTLGQGPEFLTYFQNEAQLEKSRLLSDRFSAERPKGSFSTLEIQRTEQGDSAMYLCASPPPDGGYNSPLHFGNGTRLTVT.